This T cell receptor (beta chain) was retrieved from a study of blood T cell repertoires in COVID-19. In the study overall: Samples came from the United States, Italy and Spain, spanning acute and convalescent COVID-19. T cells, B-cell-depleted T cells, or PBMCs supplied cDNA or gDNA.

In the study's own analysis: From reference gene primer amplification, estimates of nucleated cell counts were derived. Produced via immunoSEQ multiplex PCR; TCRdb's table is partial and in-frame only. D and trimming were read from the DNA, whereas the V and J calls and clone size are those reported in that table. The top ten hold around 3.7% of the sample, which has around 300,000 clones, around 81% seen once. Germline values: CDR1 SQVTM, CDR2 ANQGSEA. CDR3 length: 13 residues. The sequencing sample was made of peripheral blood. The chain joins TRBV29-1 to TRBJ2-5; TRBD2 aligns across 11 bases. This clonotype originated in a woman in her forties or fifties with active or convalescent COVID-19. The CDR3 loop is CNVAGGPRETQYF. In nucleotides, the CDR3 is TGCAACGTAGCGGGAGGGCCGCGGGAGACCCAGTACTTC.